The 14 T cell receptor beta chains below come from one sample, sequenced in a study of blood T cell repertoires in COVID-19. The protocol was immunoSEQ multiplex PCR, while the TCRdb copy is restricted to in-frame clones and leaves out a portion. This table has 99,000 or so clones, about 80% appearing once. Sequencing was carried out using peripheral blood. The receptors stem from a man aged 55 to 69 with acute or convalescent COVID-19.

V gene TRBV5-1 combines with J gene TRBJ1-6, with unresolved D. Germline CDR1 and CDR2: SGHRS and YFSETQ. The ends were cut back, 4 bases at V and 5 bases at J, with 10 bases in the middle. This CDR3 has 14 residues. CDR3 sequence: CASSEDLDNSPLHF. Written as DNA, the CDR3 is TGCGCCAGCAGCGAGGATTTGGATAATTCACCCCTCCACTTT.

The chain links TRBV20-1 to TRBJ2-1, with D perhaps matching TRBD2 (6 bases). Trimming took off 3 bases at V and 4 bases at J, with 16 bases between the two ends. Germline lookup yields CDR1 DFQATT and CDR2 SNEGSKA (reference sequence). The CDR3 consists of 15 residues. CDR3 DNA sequence: TGCAGTGCTAGTTGGCTAGCGCGTGGGTACAATGAGCAGTTCTTC. Translation: CSASWLARGYNEQFF.

This chain connects TRBV12-3 or TRBV12-4 to TRBJ2-5; 7 positions match TRBD1. Trimming took 6 bases from V and 4 from J; bases not matched to a gene: 5. The CDR3 has 13 residues. CDR3 region: CASRGQFGETQYF. The CDR3 DNA reads as TGTGCCAGCAGGGGACAGTTTGGAGAGACCCAGTACTTC.

In this sample, this clone turned up once. The V gene is TRBV6-5, the J gene TRBJ1-5, with TRBD1 as a possible D gene (6 bases). V lost 2 bases and J lost 7, with 9 bases in between. Per germline, CDR1 MNHEY and CDR2 SVGAGI. This CDR3 is built from 13 residues. The CDR3 sequence: CASSYQGWQPQHF. DNA of the CDR3: TGTGCCAGCAGTTACCAGGGGTGGCAGCCCCAGCATTTT.

The CDR3 nucleotides read TGCGCCAGCAGCGCGGACAAGGCCTACGAGCAGTACTTC. Protein product: CASSADKAYEQYF. The chain carries TRBV5-1 and TRBJ2-7, with D perhaps matching TRBD1 (5 bases). V was cut by 4 bases and J by 2 bases, with 10 bases left in between. Germline V gives CDR1 SGHRS, CDR2 YFSETQ. CDR3 length: 13 amino acids.

Comments on this clone: The junction does not match germline at one end; this may be a read error. The genes are TRBV2 and TRBJ2-1; D is perhaps TRBD2 (6 bases). CDR1 is SNHLY, CDR2 FYNNEI, per germline. This CDR3 spans 11 amino acids. The CDR3 DNA reads as TGTGCCAGCAGCGAAGGGAGGGAGCAGTTCTTC. This encodes CASSEGREQFF.

This clone was observed a handful of times. J is TRBJ1-1 and V is TRBV7-2, with D possibly TRBD1 on 5 matching bases. Germline V gene lookup returns CDR1 SGHTA and CDR2 FQGNSA. V lost 1 base and J 1 base, leaving 7 bases between the germline ends. The CDR3 is made up of 14 amino acids. CDR3 protein: CASSLGGGNTEAFF. CDR3 sequence (DNA): TGTGCCAGCAGCTTAGGCGGGGGGAACACTGAAGCTTTCTTT.

CDR3 DNA sequence: TGCGCCAGCAGCTTGGGTACTAGCGGTGCCTACGAGCAGTACTTC. It codes for CASSLGTSGAYEQYF. The chain joins TRBV5-1 to TRBJ2-7, with 8 bases that match TRBD2. V shed 0 bases and J 2 bases; nucleotides not matched to a gene: 4. This CDR3 contains 15 residues. The germline gives CDR1 SGHRS, CDR2 YFSETQ. Full variable domain (remainder filled in from reference TRBV5-1 and TRBJ2-7): KAGVTQTPRYLIKTRGQQVTLSCSPISGHRSVSWYQQTPGQGLQFLFEYFSETQRNKGNFPGRFSGRQFSNSRSEMNVSTLELGDSALYLCASSLGTSGAYEQYFGPGTRLTVT.

The chain carries TRBV2 and TRBJ2-2; maybe TRBD2 (6 bases). Germline CDR1 reads SNHLY; CDR2 reads FYNNEI. Trimming stripped 7 bases from V and 6 bases from J, with 12 bases between. This CDR3 is 13 amino acids long. The CDR3 loop is CASIWDFSGELFF. The CDR3 region has the DNA TGTGCCAGCATCTGGGACTTCTCCGGGGAGCTGTTTTTT.

The chain carries TRBV28 and TRBJ2-7, with D possibly being TRBD1 (6 bases). Germline V gene lookup returns CDR1 MDHEN and CDR2 SYDVKM. This CDR3 has 15 residues. V shed 5 bases and J shed 3 bases, with 17 bases lying between them. CDR3 sequence reads: CASSTASTGFYEQYF. In nucleotides, the CDR3 is TGTGCCAGCAGTACAGCCTCAACAGGGTTCTACGAGCAGTACTTC.

The CDR3 sequence is CAISSSGENTEAFF. DNA of the CDR3: TGTGCCATCAGTAGTTCGGGAGAGAACACTGAAGCTTTCTTT. The chain couples TRBV10-3 to TRBJ1-1; no definite D call. Trimming took off 5 bases at V and 1 base at J, with 11 bases between the two ends. CDR1 and CDR2 from the germline V gene are ENHRY and SYGVKD. The CDR3 has 14 residues.

The chain links TRBV27 to TRBJ1-2, with 8 bases matching TRBD1. V was clipped by 5 bases and J by 7 bases; unmatched bases: 6. The CDR3 runs 13 residues. Germline CDR1 and CDR2: MNHEY and SMNVEV (reference sequence). The CDR3 here is CASSRQGAAGYTF. The CDR3 DNA reads as TGTGCCAGCAGTCGGCAGGGGGCGGCTGGCTACACCTTC.

Turning to this clone: Distinct nucleotide sequences in the sample also encode this CDR3. The V gene is TRBV20-1, the J gene TRBJ1-5, with D possibly matching TRBD1 (6 bases). CDR3 length equals 13 residues. Per germline, CDR1 DFQATT and CDR2 SNEGSKA (reference sequence). Trimming cost V 3 bases and J 1 base, with 7 bases left between them. The CDR3 sequence: CSASRGSNQPQHF. For the CDR3, the DNA is TGCAGTGCTAGTAGGGGGAGCAATCAGCCCCAGCATTTT.

The chain joins TRBV12-5 to TRBJ1-1; no definite D call. Trimming removed 0 bases from V and 4 bases from J, with 12 bases in between. CDR3 length equals 15 residues. Per the germline V gene, CDR1 is LGHNT and CDR2 is FRNRAP. The CDR3 bases are TGTGCTAGTGGTTTGGTACTTCTGGGAGGCACTGAAGCTTTCTTT. Protein: CASGLVLLGGTEAFF. The full variable domain, completed using reference TRBV12-5 and TRBJ1-1, is DARVTQTPRHKVTEMGQEVTMRCQPILGHNTVFWYRQTMMQGLELLAYFRNRAPLDDSGMPKDRFSAEMPDATLATLKIQPSEPRDSAVYFCASGLVLLGGTEAFFGQGTRLTVV.